Listed below are T cell receptor beta chains from one sample, sequenced in a study of CD8 T cells in ankylosing spondylitis. TCRdb redid the calling of the 5' RACE reads with MiXCR, one entry per CDR3 protein. The table includes under 200,000 distinct CDR3 sequences, around a tenth detected once. Sequenced input: blood, either unsorted or a sorted T cell fraction (not recorded which). The receptors derive from a female donor with ankylosing spondylitis or in good health (not recorded which). CDR3s include the opening cysteine and the closing phenylalanine or tryptophan. D genes are given only for firm matches. Some rows have no size entry. The others give once, few or many, or a class for an expanded clone.

v_call	d_call	clone_size	j_call	cdr3_aa	cdr3_nt
TRBV29-1	.	many	TRBJ2-5	CSVELGQEDETQYF	TGCAGCGTTGAATTAGGTCAAGAAGACGAGACCCAGTACTTC
TRBV20-1	.	many	TRBJ2-7	CSVTGTNSYEQYF	TGCAGTGTTACCGGGACCAACTCCTACGAGCAGTACTTC
TRBV11-2	.	few	TRBJ1-6	CASSLAGGNNSPLHF	TGTGCCAGCAGCTTAGCGGGAGGGAATAATTCACCCCTCCACTTT
TRBV7-8	.	.	TRBJ2-5	CASSLVRRALRGTQYF	TGTGCCAGCAGCTTAGTTCGGCGGGCCTTAAGGGGGACCCAGTACTTC
TRBV30	.	.	TRBJ1-2	CAWKEGSGYTF	TGTGCCTGGAAGGAAGGTAGCGGCTACACCTTC
TRBV20-1	TRBD2	many	TRBJ2-1	CSARDLERDFSNEQFF	TGCAGTGCTAGAGATCTGGAGCGGGATTTTTCCAATGAGCAGTTCTTC
TRBV12-3/TRBV12-4	.	many	TRBJ2-1	CASSLRSGTGSNEQFF	TGTGCCAGCAGTTTAAGGTCAGGGACTGGAAGTAATGAGCAGTTCTTC
TRBV20-1	.	.	TRBJ2-7	CSAPHLGRVIIYEQYF	TGCAGTGCCCCACACCTCGGCAGGGTAATAATCTACGAGCAGTACTTC
TRBV12-3/TRBV12-4	.	few	TRBJ2-1	CASSTGPSDYNEQFF	TGTGCCAGCAGCACAGGACCCTCGGACTACAATGAGCAGTTCTTC
TRBV3-1	TRBD1	many	TRBJ2-1	CASSQGNWGQGLGNEQFF	TGTGCCAGCAGCCAAGGAAATTGGGGACAGGGGTTAGGTAATGAGCAGTTCTTC
TRBV11-2	.	many	TRBJ2-7	CASSLWRAQGAYEQYF	TGTGCCAGCAGCTTATGGAGGGCGCAGGGGGCCTACGAGCAGTACTTC
TRBV25-1	.	many	TRBJ1-1	CASSEYWGPEAFF	TGTGCCAGCAGTGAATATTGGGGGCCAGAAGCTTTCTTT
TRBV6-2/TRBV6-3	TRBD1	.	TRBJ2-7	CASTYQNRDSFLLSYEQYF	TGTGCCAGCACCTACCAGAACCGGGACAGCTTTCTACTTTCCTACGAGCAGTACTTC
TRBV3-1	.	many	TRBJ1-1	CSNNEDTEAFF	TGCAGCAACAATGAGGACACTGAAGCTTTCTTT
TRBV29-1	.	many	TRBJ1-1	CSSSGGARAEAFF	TGCAGCTCATCCGGGGGGGCTCGAGCTGAAGCTTTCTTT
TRBV20-1	.	many	TRBJ1-4	CSARQIRTNEKLFF	TGCAGTGCTAGACAGATCAGAACTAATGAAAAACTGTTTTTT
TRBV7-9	.	.	TRBJ2-3	CASSFYVGHTDTQYF	TGTGCCAGCAGCTTTTACGTGGGTCACACAGATACGCAGTATTTT
TRBV9	.	few	TRBJ2-3	CASSVNGWGTHYTQYF	TGTGCCAGCAGCGTAAATGGGTGGGGAACCCACTATACGCAGTATTTT
TRBV12-3/TRBV12-4	TRBD2	many	TRBJ2-5	CASSPGLAGQETQYF	TGTGCCAGCAGCCCCGGACTAGCGGGGCAAGAGACCCAGTACTTC
TRBV9	.	.	TRBJ1-1	CASSVGQGNTEAFF	TGTGCCAGCAGCGTTGGGCAGGGTAACACTGAAGCTTTCTTT
TRBV6-5	.	.	TRBJ1-1	CASSLDSGMDTEAFF	TGTGCCAGCAGTTTAGATTCAGGGATGGACACTGAAGCTTTCTTT
TRBV9	.	few	TRBJ2-7	CASSDGGDTYEQYF	TGTGCCAGCAGCGACGGCGGAGATACCTACGAGCAGTACTTC
TRBV20-1	.	many	TRBJ1-4	CSARSAPKGEKLFF	TGCAGTGCTAGATCTGCACCCAAAGGGGAAAAACTGTTTTTT
TRBV7-9	TRBD1	.	TRBJ2-7	CASSPRQGPAYEQYF	TGTGCCAGCAGCCCCCGACAGGGGCCCGCCTACGAGCAGTACTTC
TRBV10-3	.	many	TRBJ2-1	CATNRVGAYNEQFF	TGTGCCACGAACAGGGTAGGGGCCTACAATGAGCAGTTCTTC
TRBV7-9	.	few	TRBJ2-3	CASSLLEGRESDTQYF	TGTGCCAGCAGCCTATTGGAGGGGCGAGAATCAGATACGCAGTATTTT
TRBV20-1	.	many	TRBJ2-2	CSALWTGELFF	TGCAGTGCTTTGTGGACAGGGGAGCTGTTTTTT
TRBV18	.	.	TRBJ2-3	CASSPWDTDTQYF	TGTGCCAGCTCACCCTGGGACACAGATACGCAGTATTTT
TRBV21-1	.	.	TRBJ2-5	CASSPNGLAGARQETQYF	TGTGCCAGCAGCCCCAACGGACTAGCGGGGGCCCGTCAAGAGACCCAGTACTTC
TRBV12-3/TRBV12-4	TRBD1	many	TRBJ2-3	CASRTGGGDTQYF	TGTGCCAGCAGGACAGGGGGAGGCGATACGCAGTATTTT
TRBV20-1	.	.	TRBJ2-1	CSASLGHEQFF	TGCAGTGCTAGTTTGGGGCATGAGCAGTTCTTC
TRBV12-3/TRBV12-4	.	.	TRBJ2-1	CASSLTERRFF	TGTGCCAGCAGCCTGACGGAGCGGCGGTTCTTC
TRBV10-3	TRBD1	few	TRBJ1-2	CAISESTGGNSYGYTF	TGTGCCATCAGTGAGTCGACAGGGGGGAATTCCTATGGCTACACCTTC
TRBV9	.	.	TRBJ1-3	CASSVGGTSGNTIYF	TGTGCCAGCAGCGTAGGGGGGACATCGGGAAACACCATATATTTT
TRBV7-6	.	few	TRBJ2-5	CASSRDPPPETQYF	TGTGCCAGCAGCCGGGACCCACCCCCAGAGACCCAGTACTTC
TRBV7-8	.	.	TRBJ1-1	CASSLVKRAANTEAFF	TGTGCCAGCAGCTTAGTCAAGAGGGCAGCGAACACTGAAGCTTTCTTT
TRBV2	TRBD2	once	TRBJ2-1	CASSDPAGGERHEQFF	TGTGCCAGCAGCGACCCAGCGGGAGGCGAACGGCACGAGCAGTTCTTC
TRBV4-3	TRBD2	.	TRBJ2-2	CASGGGRADTGELFF	TGCGCCAGCGGGGGGGGGAGGGCCGACACCGGGGAGCTGTTTTTT
TRBV25-1	.	.	TRBJ2-6	CASKGPVASGANVLTF	TGTGCCAGCAAGGGTCCCGTTGCCTCTGGGGCCAACGTCCTGACTTTC
TRBV6-5	.	few	TRBJ2-3	CASSYVEGDTQYF	TGTGCCAGCAGTTACGTTGAAGGAGATACGCAGTATTTT